What follows are 25 T cell receptor beta chains derived from one specimen sequenced in a study of radiotherapy plus CTLA-4 blockade in lung cancer. Sequencing used immunoSEQ multiplex PCR; TCRdb keeps in-frame clones, though not all of them. The table has approximately 98,000 clones, 75% to 90% seen once. This specimen was peripheral blood, taken from a patient treated with radiotherapy plus ipilimumab. The receptors originated from a human donor with non-small cell lung cancer who had a partial response to radiotherapy plus ipilimumab.

A few counts support this clone. The gene calls are TRBV5-8 and TRBJ1-5; weak D call: TRBD1 (6 bases). The CDR3 is made up of 15 amino acids. Germline-derived CDR1 and CDR2 are SGHTS and YDEGEE. V gave up 7 bases and J gave up 0 bases, with 14 bases separating them. CDR3 nucleotide sequence: TGTGCCAGCCGCCGGGGACAACATAGCAATCAGCCCCAGCATTTT. It translates to CASRRGQHSNQPQHF.

The genes are TRBV28 and TRBJ1-2; 10 nucleotides agree with TRBD1. V lost 2 bases, J lost 4 bases, and 4 bases stayed unmatched. Germline CDR1 and CDR2: MDHEN and SYDVKM. This CDR3 has 15 amino acids. CDR3 DNA sequence: TGTGCCAGCAGTTTACGGGGACAGGGGCCCTATGGCTACACCTTC. Amino acids: CASSLRGQGPYGYTF.

The V and J genes are TRBV2 and TRBJ2-5, with a tentative D call TRBD1 (6 bases). Germline CDR1 is SNHLY and CDR2 is FYNNEI. V was cut by 5 bases and J by 4 bases, with 20 bases left in between. CDR3 length equals 16 residues. As DNA, the CDR3 is TGTGCCAGCAGTAGGGGCCCACAGGGATTATCAGAGACCCAGTACTTC. It encodes CASSRGPQGLSETQYF.

The chain couples TRBV5-1 to TRBJ2-1; a weak D match, TRBD2 (5 bases). From germline, CDR1 is SGHRS and CDR2 YFSETQ. Trimming left V 0 bases short and J 7 bases short, with 8 bases between. The CDR3 has 13 residues. The CDR3 bases are TGCGCCAGCAGCTTGGCCGGGGAAAATGAGCAGTTCTTC. Its translation is CASSLAGENEQFF.

This clone was seen more than once but under ten times. One junction end disagrees with the germline gene, perhaps due to a read error. The V call is TRBV5-6, the J call TRBJ1-4; 7 bases map to TRBD1. From germline, CDR1 is SGHDT and CDR2 YYEEEE. This CDR3 contains 12 residues. CDR3 region: CASSVGDRAEIF. The CDR3 nucleotides read TGTGCCAGCAGCGTGGGAGACAGGGCTGAGATTTTT.

The chain links TRBV5-1 to TRBJ2-2, with 12 bases fitting TRBD2. The germline gives CDR1 SGHRS, CDR2 YFSETQ. With 3 bases clipped from V and 1 base from J, the junction kept 1 base outside the gene matches. This CDR3 has 16 amino acids. The CDR3 loop is CASSSGLAGNTGELFF. CDR3 sequence (DNA): TGCGCCAGCAGCTCGGGACTAGCGGGGAACACCGGGGAGCTGTTTTTT.

This clone was recorded once. This chain joins TRBV5-6 and TRBJ1-1; D is unclear. The ends were cut back, 2 bases at V and 5 bases at J, with 10 bases in the middle. This CDR3 has 13 amino acids. Germline V lookup: CDR1 SGHDT, CDR2 YYEEEE. The CDR3 region is CASSFFQRTEAFF. DNA of the CDR3: TGTGCCAGCAGCTTTTTTCAGCGAACTGAAGCTTTCTTT.

The chain couples TRBV7-9 to TRBJ2-5; possible D gene TRBD2, 5 bases. The germline V and J ends were trimmed by 1 base and 5 bases, with 11 bases remaining between them. Per the germline V gene, CDR1 is SEHNR and CDR2 is FQNEAQ (reference sequence). The CDR3 has 14 residues. The CDR3 is CASSLVLSGETQYF. CDR3 DNA sequence: TGTGCCAGCAGCTTAGTACTTTCGGGGGAGACCCAGTACTTC.

CDR3 DNA: TGTGCCAGCAGCTTGGGGGACAGGGCCAAAAACATTCAGTACTTC. Translation: CASSLGDRAKNIQYF. The chain couples TRBV7-9 to TRBJ2-4; 8 bases match TRBD1. CDR1 is SEHNR, CDR2 FQNEAQ, per germline (reference sequence). The CDR3 is 15 residues long. V lost 3 bases to trimming and J lost 1 base; unmatched junction nucleotides: 2.

As for this clone: Other DNA sequences in the sample encode the same CDR3. This chain uses TRBV19 with TRBJ2-7; 9 bases line up with TRBD2. V lost 1 base, J lost 0 bases, and 1 base stayed unmatched. The germline V gene has CDR1 LNHDA and CDR2 SQIVND (reference sequence). This CDR3 spans 15 amino acids. The CDR3 DNA sequence: TGTGCCAGTAGTATAGTAGCGGGAGACTCCTACGAGCAGTACTTC. Translation gives CASSIVAGDSYEQYF.

The chain carries TRBV2 and TRBJ2-1; 8 nucleotides align to TRBD1. Per germline, CDR1 SNHLY and CDR2 FYNNEI. CDR3 size: 16 residues. With 6 bases clipped from V and 3 bases from J, the junction kept 10 bases outside the gene matches. The CDR3 loop reads CASSGRQGRIYNEQFF. CDR3 bases: TGTGCCAGCAGCGGACGACAGGGGCGTATCTACAATGAGCAGTTCTTC.

This rearrangement joins TRBV7-3 to TRBJ2-3; D is uncertain. V shed 3 bases and J shed 6 bases, with 4 bases lying between them. This CDR3 contains 11 residues. Germline V gives CDR1 SGHTA, CDR2 FQGTGA. The CDR3 DNA reads as TGTGCCAGCAGCTTTTCGGATACGCAGTATTTT. Its protein is CASSFSDTQYF.

This clone was detected once. The chain has TRBV6-1 and TRBJ1-5; 9 positions match TRBD1. Trimming at V came to 6 bases and at J to 7 bases, leaving 10 bases not matched to a gene. CDR3 length equals 15 residues. Germline assignment: CDR1 MNHNS and CDR2 SASEGT. CDR3 protein: CASSEIGTGSQPQHF. The CDR3 region has the DNA TGTGCCAGCAGCGAGATCGGGACAGGGAGCCAGCCCCAGCATTTT.

This clone showed up just a few times. The chain employs TRBV9 and TRBJ1-2; maybe TRBD1 (5 bases). This CDR3 has 14 amino acids. V was pared by 4 bases and J by 2 bases, with 12 bases between. Germline loops: CDR1 SGDLS, CDR2 YYNGEE. In nucleotides, the CDR3 is TGTGCCAGCAGCCCATCACGGGGGAACTATGGCTACACCTTC. Residues: CASSPSRGNYGYTF. The full variable domain, in which reference TRBV9 and TRBJ1-2 provide the parts outside the CDR3, is DSGVTQTPKHLITATGQRVTLRCSPRSGDLSVYWYQQSLDQGLQFLIQYYNGEERAKGNILERFSAQQFPDLHSELNLSSLELGDSALYFCASSPSRGNYGYTFGSGTRLTVV.

The sample holds a few counts of this clone. The same CDR3 is also encoded by other DNA sequences in this sample. The V gene is TRBV7-8, the J gene TRBJ1-1; 9 positions agree with TRBD1. CDR1 SGHVS and CDR2 FQNEAQ come from the germline V gene. The CDR3 spans 14 residues. With V trimmed by 3 bases and J by 2 bases, 1 base remained unmatched. The CDR3: CASSLTGGNTEAFF. CDR3 in DNA: TGTGCCAGCAGCTTGACAGGGGGAAACACTGAAGCTTTCTTT.

The chain carries TRBV29-1 and TRBJ1-2; D ambiguous. Between the trimmed V and J ends, which lost 6 bases and 0 bases, there was a span of 14 bases. The CDR3 has 14 amino acids. Germline V gene data show CDR1 as SQVTM and CDR2 as ANQGSEA. CDR3 in amino acids: CSVEPANSNYGYTF. The CDR3 DNA follows: TGCAGCGTAGAACCAGCGAATTCTAACTATGGCTACACCTTC.

The chain recombines TRBV18 with TRBJ2-3, with 10 bases matching TRBD2. The trim removed 3 bases at V and 3 bases at J, leaving 3 bases unmatched. The CDR3 consists of 15 residues. Germline CDR1 and CDR2: KGHSH and LQKENI. The CDR3 reads CASSPPSGRTDTQYF. The CDR3 DNA is TGTGCCAGCTCACCCCCTAGCGGGAGAACAGATACGCAGTATTTT.

This chain uses TRBV18 with TRBJ2-5; 13 nucleotides line up with TRBD2. The J call may not be correct, given that the DNA end is closer to TRBJ2-7. CDR3 length equals 15 residues. Germline lookup yields CDR1 KGHSH and CDR2 LQKENI. CDR3 nucleotides: TGTGCCAGCTCCTGGACTAGCGGGAGCCTCTACGAGCAGTACTTC. Protein sequence: CASSWTSGSLYEQYF.

This clone was counted a few times. The chain employs TRBV19 and TRBJ2-1; D perhaps matches TRBD1 (6 bases). The CDR3 runs to 14 residues. CDR1 LNHDA and CDR2 SQIVND come from the germline V gene (reference sequence). V dropped 4 bases and J dropped 2 bases, with 9 bases sitting between them. The CDR3 DNA sequence: TGTGCCAGTAGTAACCGGGACACCTACAATGAGCAGTTCTTC. It is translated as CASSNRDTYNEQFF.

This clone was seen a few times. The rearrangement uses TRBV11-3 and TRBJ1-1, with D tentatively TRBD1 (5 bases). Per the germline V gene, CDR1 is SGHNT and CDR2 is YENEEA. This CDR3 comprises 14 residues. Trimming removed 5 bases at V and 7 bases at J, with 17 bases between. For the CDR3, the DNA is TGTGCCAGCAGCCGCCAGGCAGGGCAGGGTGAAGCTTTCTTT. Translating gives CASSRQAGQGEAFF.

The gene calls are TRBV30 and TRBJ2-7, with TRBD1 matching over 7 bases. Germline V gives CDR1 GTSNPN, CDR2 SVGIG (reference sequence). Trimming cost V 4 bases and J 4 bases; bases outside gene matches: 7. This CDR3 comprises 13 residues. CDR3 residues: CAWTPGTVYEQYF. In DNA, the CDR3 is TGTGCCTGGACCCCCGGGACAGTTTACGAGCAGTACTTC.

The chain uses TRBV5-5 and TRBJ1-3, with 11 nucleotides matching TRBD1. Germline CDR1 reads SGHKS; CDR2 reads YYEKEE (reference sequence). The CDR3 totals 16 residues. Trimming removed 0 bases from V and 7 bases from J; junction bases left unmatched: 6. This chain's CDR3 is CASSLGDRGRRNTIYF. DNA of the CDR3: TGTGCCAGCAGCTTGGGGGACAGGGGGAGAAGGAACACCATATATTTT.

The chain carries TRBV28 and TRBJ2-5; 7 nucleotides line up with TRBD1. V lost 6 bases to trimming and J lost 5 bases; unmatched junction nucleotides: 12. The germline V gene encodes CDR1 MDHEN and CDR2 SYDVKM. The CDR3 is 15 residues long. CDR3 DNA sequence: TGTGCCAGCAGCGAAACAGGGGTTGAAGAGGAGACCCAGTACTTC. This translates into CASSETGVEEETQYF.

The J gene is TRBJ2-7, the V gene TRBV5-4, with a weak D call TRBD1 (6 bases). The CDR3 is made up of 16 amino acids. Germline CDR1 is SGHNT and CDR2 is YYREEE (reference sequence). Trimming cost V 4 bases and J 4 bases, with 21 bases left between them. The CDR3 DNA reads TGTGCCAGCAGCCCGGGCCTTACAGGGTATTCTTACGAGCAGTACTTC. It is translated as CASSPGLTGYSYEQYF.

Worth noting for this clone: This CDR3 is also generated by other DNA sequences in the sample. The chain carries TRBV7-2 and TRBJ1-4, with D possibly matching TRBD1 (5 bases). Trimming shortened V by 3 bases and J by 7 bases, and 15 bases separated the two germline ends. CDR3 length equals 15 residues. CDR1 SGHTA and CDR2 FQGNSA come from the germline V gene. This chain's CDR3 is CASSLAGGRGEKLFF. CDR3 nucleotide sequence: TGTGCCAGCAGCTTGGCGGGGGGTAGAGGTGAAAAACTGTTTTTT.